This T cell receptor (beta chain) was sequenced for a study of T cells in Graves' hyperthyroidism and ophthalmopathy. There are many counts of this clonotype. TCR beta CDR3 regions were amplified from RNA transcripts. HTBI primers drove first-round RT-PCR of the TCR CDR3. TCRdb reprocessed the multiplex PCR reads via MiXCR and lists one record per CDR3 protein. The repertoire holds 450,000 to 600,000 distinct CDR3 sequences, with just under 20% as singletons. Material for sequencing was blood. The source is a man between 40 and 49 years old with Graves' ophthalmopathy.

The CDR3 loop is CASSPLAGYYGYTF. Written as DNA, the CDR3 is TGTGCCAGCAGCCCTCTAGCAGGGTACTATGGCTACACCTTC. The V gene is TRBV11-2, the J gene TRBJ1-2; the D gene is possibly TRBD1 (5 bases). The germline CDR1 and CDR2 sequences are SGHAT and FQNNGV. This CDR3 has 14 residues. The V and J ends lost 5 bases and 3 bases respectively, with 13 bases between them.